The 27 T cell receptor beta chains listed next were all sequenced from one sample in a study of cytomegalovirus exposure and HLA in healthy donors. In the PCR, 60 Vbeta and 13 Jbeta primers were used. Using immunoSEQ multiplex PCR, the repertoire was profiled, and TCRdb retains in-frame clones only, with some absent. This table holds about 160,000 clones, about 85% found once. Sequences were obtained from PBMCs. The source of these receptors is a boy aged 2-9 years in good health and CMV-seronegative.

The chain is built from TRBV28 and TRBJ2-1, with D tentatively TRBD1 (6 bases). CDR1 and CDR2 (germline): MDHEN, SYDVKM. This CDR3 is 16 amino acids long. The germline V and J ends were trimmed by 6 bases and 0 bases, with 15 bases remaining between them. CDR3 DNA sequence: TGTGCCAGCAGCCAACAAGACAGGACCTCCTACAATGAGCAGTTCTTC. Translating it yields CASSQQDRTSYNEQFF.

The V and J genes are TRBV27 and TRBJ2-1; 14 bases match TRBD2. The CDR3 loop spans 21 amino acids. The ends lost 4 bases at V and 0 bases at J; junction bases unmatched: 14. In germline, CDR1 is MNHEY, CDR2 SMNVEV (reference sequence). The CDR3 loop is CASSSTKGLAGALSSYNEQFF. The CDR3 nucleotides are TGTGCCAGCAGTTCCACGAAGGGACTAGCGGGGGCGTTAAGCTCCTACAATGAGCAGTTCTTC.

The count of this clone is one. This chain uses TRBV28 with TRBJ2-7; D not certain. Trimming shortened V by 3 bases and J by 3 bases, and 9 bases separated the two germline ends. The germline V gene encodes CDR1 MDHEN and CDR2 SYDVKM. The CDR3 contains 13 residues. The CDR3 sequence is CASSFIHSYEQYF. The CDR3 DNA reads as TGTGCCAGCAGTTTCATCCACAGCTACGAGCAGTACTTC.

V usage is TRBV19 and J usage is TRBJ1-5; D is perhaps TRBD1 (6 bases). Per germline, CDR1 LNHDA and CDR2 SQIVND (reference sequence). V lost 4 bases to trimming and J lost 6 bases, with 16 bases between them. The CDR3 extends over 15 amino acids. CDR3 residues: CASSTSDRWAQPQHF. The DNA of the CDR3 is TGTGCCAGTAGTACGTCGGACAGATGGGCTCAGCCCCAGCATTTT.

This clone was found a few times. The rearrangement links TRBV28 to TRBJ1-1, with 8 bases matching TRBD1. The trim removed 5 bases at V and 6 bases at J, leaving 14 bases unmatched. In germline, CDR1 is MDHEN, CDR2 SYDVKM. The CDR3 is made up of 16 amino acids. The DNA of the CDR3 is TGTGCCAGCAGTGGACAGGGTGGTATTTCGGGCGCTGAAGCTTTCTTT. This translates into CASSGQGGISGAEAFF.

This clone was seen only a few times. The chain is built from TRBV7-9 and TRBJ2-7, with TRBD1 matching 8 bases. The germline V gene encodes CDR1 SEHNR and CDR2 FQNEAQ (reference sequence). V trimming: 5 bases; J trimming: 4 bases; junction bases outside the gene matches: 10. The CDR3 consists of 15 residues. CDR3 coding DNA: TGTGCCAGCAGCCTAGGGACAGGTCGGTTTTACGAGCAGTACGTC. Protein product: CASSLGTGRFYEQYV.

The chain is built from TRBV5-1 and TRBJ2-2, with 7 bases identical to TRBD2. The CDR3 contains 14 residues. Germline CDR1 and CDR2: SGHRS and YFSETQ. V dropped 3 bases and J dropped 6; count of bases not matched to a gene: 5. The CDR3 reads CASSWGGSPGELFF. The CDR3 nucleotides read TGCGCCAGCAGCTGGGGGGGAAGCCCCGGGGAGCTGTTTTTT.

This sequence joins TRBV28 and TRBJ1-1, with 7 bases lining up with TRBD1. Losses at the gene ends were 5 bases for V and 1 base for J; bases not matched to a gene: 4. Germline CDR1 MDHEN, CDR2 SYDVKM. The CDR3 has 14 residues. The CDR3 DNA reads TGTGCCAGCAGTCCTCGGACAGGGAACACTGAAGCTTTCTTT. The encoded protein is CASSPRTGNTEAFF. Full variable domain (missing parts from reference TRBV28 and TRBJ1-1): DVKVTQSSRYLVKRTGEKVFLECVQDMDHENMFWYRQDPGLGLRLIYFSYDVKMKEKGDIPEGYSVSREKKERFSLILESASTNQTSMYLCASSPRTGNTEAFFGQGTRLTVV.

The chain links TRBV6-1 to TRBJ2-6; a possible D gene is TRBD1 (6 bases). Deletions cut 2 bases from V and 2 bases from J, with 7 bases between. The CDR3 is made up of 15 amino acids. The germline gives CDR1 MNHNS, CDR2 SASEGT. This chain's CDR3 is CASSEQGTGANVLTF. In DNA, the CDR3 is TGTGCCAGCAGTGAACAGGGGACTGGGGCCAACGTCCTGACTTTC.

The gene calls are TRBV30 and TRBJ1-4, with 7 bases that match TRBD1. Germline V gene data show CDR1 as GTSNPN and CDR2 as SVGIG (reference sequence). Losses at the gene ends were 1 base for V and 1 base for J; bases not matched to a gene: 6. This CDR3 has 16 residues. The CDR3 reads CAWSGDRVITNEKLFF. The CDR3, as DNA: TGTGCCTGGAGTGGCGACAGGGTAATAACTAATGAAAAACTGTTTTTT.

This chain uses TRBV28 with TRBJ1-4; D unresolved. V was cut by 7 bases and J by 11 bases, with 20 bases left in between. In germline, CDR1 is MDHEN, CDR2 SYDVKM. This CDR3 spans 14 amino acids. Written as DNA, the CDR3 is TGTGCCAGCACCCCTGGCGGGCTGGGAGGGAAACTGTTTTTT. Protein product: CASTPGGLGGKLFF.

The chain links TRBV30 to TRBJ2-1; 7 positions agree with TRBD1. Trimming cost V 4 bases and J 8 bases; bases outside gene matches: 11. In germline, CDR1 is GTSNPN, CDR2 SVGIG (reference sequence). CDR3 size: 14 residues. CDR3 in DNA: TGTGCCTGGATCGGGACAGACGGATCAGATGAGCAGTTCTTC. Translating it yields CAWIGTDGSDEQFF.

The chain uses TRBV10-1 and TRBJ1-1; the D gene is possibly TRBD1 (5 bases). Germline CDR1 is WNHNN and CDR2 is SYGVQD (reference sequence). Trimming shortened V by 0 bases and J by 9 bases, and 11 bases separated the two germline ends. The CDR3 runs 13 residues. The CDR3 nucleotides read TGCGCCAGCAGTGAGTCAGAGGCAGGGAAAGCTTTCTTT. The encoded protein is CASSESEAGKAFF.

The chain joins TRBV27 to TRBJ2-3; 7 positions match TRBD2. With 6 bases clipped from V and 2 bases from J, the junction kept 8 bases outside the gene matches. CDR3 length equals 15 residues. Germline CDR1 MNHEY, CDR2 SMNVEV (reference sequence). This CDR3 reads CASRHQAGYTDTQYF. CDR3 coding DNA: TGTGCCAGCAGGCACCAAGCGGGATACACAGATACGCAGTATTTT.

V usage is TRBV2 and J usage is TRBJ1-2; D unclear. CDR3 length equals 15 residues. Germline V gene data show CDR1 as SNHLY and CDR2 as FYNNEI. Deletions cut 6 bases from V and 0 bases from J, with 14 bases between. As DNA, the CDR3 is TGTGCCAGCAGACCCCTCACATTTACTAACTATGGCTACACCTTC. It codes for CASRPLTFTNYGYTF.

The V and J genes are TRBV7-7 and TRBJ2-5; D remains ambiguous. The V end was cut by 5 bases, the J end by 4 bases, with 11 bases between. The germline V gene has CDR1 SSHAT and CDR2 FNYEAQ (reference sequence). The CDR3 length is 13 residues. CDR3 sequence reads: CASSLGGRETQYF. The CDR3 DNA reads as TGTGCCAGCAGCCTCGGTGGGCGAGAGACCCAGTACTTC.

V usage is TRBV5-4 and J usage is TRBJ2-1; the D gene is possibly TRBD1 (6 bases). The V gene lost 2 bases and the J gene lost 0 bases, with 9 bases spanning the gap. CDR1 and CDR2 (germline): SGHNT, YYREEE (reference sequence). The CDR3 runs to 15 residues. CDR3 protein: CASSFLGASYNEQFF. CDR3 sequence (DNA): TGTGCCAGCAGCTTTTTGGGGGCCTCCTACAATGAGCAGTTCTTC.

CDR3 protein: CSVEEGEGEKLFF. In nucleotides, the CDR3 is TGCAGCGTTGAAGAGGGGGAGGGAGAAAAACTGTTTTTT. The genes are TRBV29-1 and TRBJ1-4; a weak D match, TRBD1 (5 bases). The V gene's germline CDR1 is SQVTM and CDR2 ANQGSEA. With 0 bases removed from V and 8 bases from J, the gap between germline ends came to 10 bases. This CDR3 is built from 13 residues.

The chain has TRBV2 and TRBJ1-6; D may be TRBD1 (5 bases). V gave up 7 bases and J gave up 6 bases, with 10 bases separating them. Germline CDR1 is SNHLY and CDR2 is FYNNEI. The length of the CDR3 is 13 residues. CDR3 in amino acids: CASKAGPNSPLHF. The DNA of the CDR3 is TGTGCCAGCAAGGCGGGACCTAATTCACCCCTCCACTTT.

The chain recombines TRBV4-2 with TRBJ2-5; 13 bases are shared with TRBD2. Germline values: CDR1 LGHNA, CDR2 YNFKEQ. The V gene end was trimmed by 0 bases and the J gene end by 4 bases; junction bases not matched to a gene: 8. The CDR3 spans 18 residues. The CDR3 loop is CASSQERLAGGIGETQYF. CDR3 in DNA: TGTGCCAGCAGCCAAGAGAGACTAGCGGGAGGTATAGGAGAGACCCAGTACTTC.

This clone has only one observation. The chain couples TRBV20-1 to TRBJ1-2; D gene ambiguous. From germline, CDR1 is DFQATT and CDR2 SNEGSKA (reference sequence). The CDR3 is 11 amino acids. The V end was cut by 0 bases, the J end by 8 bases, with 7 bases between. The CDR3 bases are TGCAGTGCTAGAGATGCCGGGGGCTACACCTTC. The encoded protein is CSARDAGGYTF.

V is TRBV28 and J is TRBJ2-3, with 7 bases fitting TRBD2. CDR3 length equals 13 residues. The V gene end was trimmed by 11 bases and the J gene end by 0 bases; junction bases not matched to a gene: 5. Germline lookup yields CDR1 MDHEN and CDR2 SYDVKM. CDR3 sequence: CAGAGGSTDTQYF. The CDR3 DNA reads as TGTGCCGGCGCCGGGGGGAGCACAGATACGCAGTATTTT.

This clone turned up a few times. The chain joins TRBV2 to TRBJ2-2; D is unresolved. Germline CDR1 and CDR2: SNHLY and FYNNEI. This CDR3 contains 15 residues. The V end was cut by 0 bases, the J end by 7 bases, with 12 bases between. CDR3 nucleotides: TGTGCCAGCAGTGAAGCGCGCCCGGTTGTCGGGGAGCTGTTTTTT. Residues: CASSEARPVVGELFF. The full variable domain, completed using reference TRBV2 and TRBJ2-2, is EPEVTQTPSHQVTQMGQEVILRCVPISNHLYFYWYRQILGQKVEFLVSFYNNEISEKSEIFDDQFSVERPDGSNFTLKIRSTKLEDSAMYFCASSEARPVVGELFFGEGSRLTVL.

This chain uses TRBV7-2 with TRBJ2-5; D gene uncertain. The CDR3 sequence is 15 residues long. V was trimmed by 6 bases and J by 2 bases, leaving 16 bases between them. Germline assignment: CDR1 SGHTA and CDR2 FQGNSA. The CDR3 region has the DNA TGTGCCAGCAGTCAAATAGTGACTTCACAAGAGACCCAGTACTTC. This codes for CASSQIVTSQETQYF.

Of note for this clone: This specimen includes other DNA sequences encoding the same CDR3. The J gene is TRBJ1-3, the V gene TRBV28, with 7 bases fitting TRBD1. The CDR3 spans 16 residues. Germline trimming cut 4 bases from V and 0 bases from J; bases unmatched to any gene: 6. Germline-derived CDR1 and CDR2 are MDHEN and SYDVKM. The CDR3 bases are TGTGCCAGCAGTTCGCCAGGGGGGCCCTCTGGAAACACCATATATTTT. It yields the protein CASSSPGGPSGNTIYF.

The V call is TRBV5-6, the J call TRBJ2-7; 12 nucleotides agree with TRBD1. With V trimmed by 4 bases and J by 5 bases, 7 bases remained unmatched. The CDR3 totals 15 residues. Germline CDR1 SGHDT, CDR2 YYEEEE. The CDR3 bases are TGTGCCAGCAGCAGGCCGGGACAGGGGGCCCACGAGCAGTACTTC. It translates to CASSRPGQGAHEQYF.

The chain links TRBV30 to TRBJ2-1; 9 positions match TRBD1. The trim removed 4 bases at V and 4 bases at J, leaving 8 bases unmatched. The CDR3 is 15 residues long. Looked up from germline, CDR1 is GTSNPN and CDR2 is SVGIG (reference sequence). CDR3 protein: CAWTSGQGIYNEQFF. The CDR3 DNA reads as TGTGCCTGGACCTCCGGACAGGGGATTTACAATGAGCAGTTCTTC.